This T cell receptor beta chain was obtained from a study of shared clonotypes between healthy human individuals. General study results and limits: Tissue TCR repertoires likely differ from these blood-only repertoires.

Germline CDR1 SGHRS, CDR2 YFSETQ. The CDR3 covers 12 residues. Trimming took 4 bases from V and 4 from J, leaving 9 bases between them. Assay: immunoSEQ multiplex PCR; the TCRdb copy retains only in-frame clones and omits some. The data show 740,000 or so clones, with around 73% seen just once and around 1.8% held by the top ten. This clone appeared a few times. Its antigen is currently unknown. The same CDR3 arises from other DNA sequences in this sample as well. The clonotype originates from a woman in her twenties or thirties in good health. Sequenced input: memory CD4+ T cells sorted from blood. Stated subset: CD45RA-negative fraction. This sequence joins TRBV5-1 and TRBJ2-7, with a possible D match to TRBD2 (5 bases). Here the CDR3 reads CASSSGRYEQYF. Written as DNA, the CDR3 is TGCGCCAGCAGCAGCGGAAGATACGAGCAGTACTTC.